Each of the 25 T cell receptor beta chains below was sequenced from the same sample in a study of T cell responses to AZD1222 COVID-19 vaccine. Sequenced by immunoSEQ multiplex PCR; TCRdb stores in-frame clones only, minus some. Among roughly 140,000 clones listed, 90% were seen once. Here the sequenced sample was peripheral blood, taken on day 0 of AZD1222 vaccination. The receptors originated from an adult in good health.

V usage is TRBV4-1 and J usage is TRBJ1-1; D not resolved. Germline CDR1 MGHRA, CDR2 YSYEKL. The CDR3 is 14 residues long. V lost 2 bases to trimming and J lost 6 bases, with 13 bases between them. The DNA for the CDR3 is TGCGCCAGCAGCCAATATGGCCCAGACCCTGAAGCTTTCTTT. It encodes CASSQYGPDPEAFF.

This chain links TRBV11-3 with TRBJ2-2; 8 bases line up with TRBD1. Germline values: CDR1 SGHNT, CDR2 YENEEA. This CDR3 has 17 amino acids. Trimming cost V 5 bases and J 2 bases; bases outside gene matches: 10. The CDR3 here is CASSDRQGRENTGELFF. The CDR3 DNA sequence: TGTGCCAGCAGCGATAGACAGGGGCGGGAAAACACCGGGGAGCTGTTTTTT.

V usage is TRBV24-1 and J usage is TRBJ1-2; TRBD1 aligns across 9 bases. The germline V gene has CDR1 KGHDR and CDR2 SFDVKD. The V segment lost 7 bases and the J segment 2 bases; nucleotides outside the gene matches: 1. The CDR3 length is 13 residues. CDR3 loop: CATRGTGNYGYTF. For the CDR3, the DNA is TGTGCCACCAGGGGGACAGGGAACTATGGCTACACCTTC.

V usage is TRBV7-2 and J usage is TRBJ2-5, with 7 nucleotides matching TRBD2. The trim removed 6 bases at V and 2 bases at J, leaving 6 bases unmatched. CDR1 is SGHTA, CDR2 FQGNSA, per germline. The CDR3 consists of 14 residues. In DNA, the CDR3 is TGTGCCAGCAGGGGGGGGGAGGAGCAAGAGACCCAGTACTTC. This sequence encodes CASRGGEEQETQYF.

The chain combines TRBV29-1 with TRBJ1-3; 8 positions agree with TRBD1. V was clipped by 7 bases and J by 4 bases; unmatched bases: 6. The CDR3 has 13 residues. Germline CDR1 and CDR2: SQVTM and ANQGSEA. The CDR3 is CSGRTGTGNTIYF. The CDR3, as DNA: TGCAGCGGTCGGACAGGGACGGGAAACACCATATATTTT.

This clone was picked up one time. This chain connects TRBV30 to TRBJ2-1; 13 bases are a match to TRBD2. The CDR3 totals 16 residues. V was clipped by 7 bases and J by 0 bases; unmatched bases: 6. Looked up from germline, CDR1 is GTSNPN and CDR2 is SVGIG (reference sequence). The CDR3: CALGLAGSSSYNEQFF. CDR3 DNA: TGTGCCTTGGGACTAGCGGGATCGAGCTCCTACAATGAGCAGTTCTTC.

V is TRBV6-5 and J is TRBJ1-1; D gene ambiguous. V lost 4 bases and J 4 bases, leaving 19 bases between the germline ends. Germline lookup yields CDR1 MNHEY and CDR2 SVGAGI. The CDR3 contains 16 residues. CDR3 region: CASSFLRLGLGTEAFF. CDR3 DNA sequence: TGTGCCAGCAGTTTCCTCCGGCTGGGCTTGGGCACTGAAGCTTTCTTT.

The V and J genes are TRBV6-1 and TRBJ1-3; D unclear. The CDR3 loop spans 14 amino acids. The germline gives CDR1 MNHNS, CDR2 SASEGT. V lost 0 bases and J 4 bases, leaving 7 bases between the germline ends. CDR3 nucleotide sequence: TGTGCCAGCAGTGAAGCGGGCAGGGGAAACACCATATATTTT. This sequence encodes CASSEAGRGNTIYF.

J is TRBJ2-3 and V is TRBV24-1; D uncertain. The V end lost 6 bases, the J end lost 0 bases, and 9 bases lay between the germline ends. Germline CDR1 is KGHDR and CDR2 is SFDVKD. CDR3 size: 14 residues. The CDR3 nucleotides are TGTGCCACCAGTATCAAGTCCAGCACAGATACGCAGTATTTT. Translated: CATSIKSSTDTQYF.

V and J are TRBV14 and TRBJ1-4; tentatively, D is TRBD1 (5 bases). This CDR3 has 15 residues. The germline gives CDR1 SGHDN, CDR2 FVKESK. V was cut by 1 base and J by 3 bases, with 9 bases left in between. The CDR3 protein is CASSQGWGSNEKLFF. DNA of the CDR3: TGTGCCAGCAGCCAAGGGTGGGGGTCTAATGAAAAACTGTTTTTT.

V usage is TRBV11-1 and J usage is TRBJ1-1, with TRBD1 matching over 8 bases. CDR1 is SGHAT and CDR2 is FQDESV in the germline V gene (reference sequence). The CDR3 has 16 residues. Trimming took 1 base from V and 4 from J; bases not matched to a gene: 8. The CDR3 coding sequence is TGTGCCAGCAGCTTAGTGTGGACAGGGCGATCCACTGAAGCTTTCTTT. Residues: CASSLVWTGRSTEAFF.

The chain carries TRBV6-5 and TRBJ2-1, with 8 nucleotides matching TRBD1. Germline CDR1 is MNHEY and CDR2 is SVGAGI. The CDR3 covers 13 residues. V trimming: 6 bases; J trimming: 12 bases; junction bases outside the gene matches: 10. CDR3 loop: CASRPDRARAQFF. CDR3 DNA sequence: TGTGCCAGCAGGCCGGACAGGGCTAGAGCGCAGTTCTTC.

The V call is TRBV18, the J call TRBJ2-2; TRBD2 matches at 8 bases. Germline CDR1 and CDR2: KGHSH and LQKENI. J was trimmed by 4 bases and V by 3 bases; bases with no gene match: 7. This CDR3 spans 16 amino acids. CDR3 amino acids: CASSPFRAGGTGELFF. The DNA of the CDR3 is TGTGCCAGCTCACCGTTTCGGGCGGGAGGCACCGGGGAGCTGTTTTTT.

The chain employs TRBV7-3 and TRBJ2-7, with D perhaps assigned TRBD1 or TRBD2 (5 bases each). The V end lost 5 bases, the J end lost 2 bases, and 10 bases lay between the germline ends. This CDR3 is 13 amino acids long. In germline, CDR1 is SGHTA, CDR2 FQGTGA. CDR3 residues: CASSPMGAYEQYF. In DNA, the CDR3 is TGTGCCAGCAGCCCAATGGGGGCCTACGAGCAGTACTTC.

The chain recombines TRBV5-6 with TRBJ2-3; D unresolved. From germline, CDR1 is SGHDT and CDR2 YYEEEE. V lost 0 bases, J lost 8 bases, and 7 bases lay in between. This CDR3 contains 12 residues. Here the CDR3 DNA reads TGTGCCAGCAGCTTGGCACCCGGTACGCAGTATTTT. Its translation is CASSLAPGTQYF.

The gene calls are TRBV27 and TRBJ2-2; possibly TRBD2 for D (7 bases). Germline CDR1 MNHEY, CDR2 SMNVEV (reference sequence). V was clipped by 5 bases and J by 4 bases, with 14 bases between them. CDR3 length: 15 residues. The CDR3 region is CASSLGGGFTGELFF. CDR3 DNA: TGTGCCAGCAGTCTGGGGGGGGGCTTCACCGGGGAGCTGTTTTTT.

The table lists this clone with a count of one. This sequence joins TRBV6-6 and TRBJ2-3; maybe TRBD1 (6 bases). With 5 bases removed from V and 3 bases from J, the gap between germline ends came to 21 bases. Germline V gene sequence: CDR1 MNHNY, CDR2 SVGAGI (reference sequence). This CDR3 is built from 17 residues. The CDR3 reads CASSLNQQGIRTDTQYF. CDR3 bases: TGTGCCAGCAGTCTTAACCAACAGGGAATCCGTACAGATACGCAGTATTTT.

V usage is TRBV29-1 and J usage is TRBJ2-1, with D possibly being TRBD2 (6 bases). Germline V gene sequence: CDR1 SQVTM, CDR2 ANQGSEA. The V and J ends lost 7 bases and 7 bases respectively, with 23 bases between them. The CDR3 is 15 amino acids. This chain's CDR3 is CSADIRGDPRNEQFF. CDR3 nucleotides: TGCAGCGCCGACATTCGCGGGGACCCGAGGAATGAGCAGTTCTTC.

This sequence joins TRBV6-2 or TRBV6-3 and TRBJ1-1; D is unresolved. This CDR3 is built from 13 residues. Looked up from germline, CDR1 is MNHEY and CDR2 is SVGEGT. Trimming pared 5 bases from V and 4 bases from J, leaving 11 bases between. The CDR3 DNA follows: TGTGCCAGCAGTGGCCCCCGGGGCACTGAAGCTTTCTTT. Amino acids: CASSGPRGTEAFF.

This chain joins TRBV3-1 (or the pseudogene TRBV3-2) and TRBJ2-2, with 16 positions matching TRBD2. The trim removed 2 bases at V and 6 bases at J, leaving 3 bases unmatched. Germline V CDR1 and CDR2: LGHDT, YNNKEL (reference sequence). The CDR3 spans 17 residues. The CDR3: CASSQWGLAGGSGELFF. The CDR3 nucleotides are TGTGCCAGCAGCCAATGGGGACTAGCGGGAGGGTCCGGGGAGCTGTTTTTT.

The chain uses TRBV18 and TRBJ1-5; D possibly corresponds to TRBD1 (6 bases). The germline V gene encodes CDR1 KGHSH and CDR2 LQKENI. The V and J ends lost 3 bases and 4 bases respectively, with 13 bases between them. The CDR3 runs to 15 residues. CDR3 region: CASSPTGSDNQPQHF. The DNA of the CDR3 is TGTGCCAGCTCACCGACAGGCAGCGATAATCAGCCCCAGCATTTT.

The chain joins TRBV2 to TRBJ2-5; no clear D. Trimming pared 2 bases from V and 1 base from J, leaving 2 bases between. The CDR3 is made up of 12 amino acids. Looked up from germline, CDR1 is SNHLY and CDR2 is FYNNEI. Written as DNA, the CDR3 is TGTGCCAGCAGTGAAACCCAAGAGACCCAGTACTTC. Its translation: CASSETQETQYF.

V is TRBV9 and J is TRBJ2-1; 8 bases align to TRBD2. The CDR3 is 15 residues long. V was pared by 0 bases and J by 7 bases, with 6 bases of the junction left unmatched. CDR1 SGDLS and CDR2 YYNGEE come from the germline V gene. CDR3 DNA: TGTGCCAGCAGCGTAGGCGGGGGGCCGGGGAATGAGCAGTTCTTC. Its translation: CASSVGGGPGNEQFF.

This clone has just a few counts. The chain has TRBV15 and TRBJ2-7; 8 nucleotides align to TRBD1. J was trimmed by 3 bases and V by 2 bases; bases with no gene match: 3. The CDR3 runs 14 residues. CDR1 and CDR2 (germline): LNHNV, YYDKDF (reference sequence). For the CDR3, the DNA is TGTGCCACCAGCAGACCGGGACAGGACTACGAGCAGTACTTC. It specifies CATSRPGQDYEQYF.

The DNA for the CDR3 is TGCGCCAGCAGCTTGGAGGGGTCAACGGAGACCCAGTACTTC. This codes for CASSLEGSTETQYF. The genes are TRBV5-1 and TRBJ2-5, with D perhaps matching TRBD1 (5 bases). The CDR3 sequence is 14 residues long. The germline gives CDR1 SGHRS, CDR2 YFSETQ. Deletions cut 0 bases from V and 5 bases from J, with 11 bases between.